This T cell receptor (beta chain) stems from a study of T cell repertoires in cytomegalovirus infection. Study information: A matching HLA type, together with CMV infection, was signaled by public TCR beta signatures.

Trimming cost V 4 bases and J 7 bases; bases outside gene matches: 9. The germline gives CDR1 SGHAT, CDR2 FQNNGV. The CDR3 has 15 amino acids. This clonotype was seen a handful of times. Its antigen remains unidentified. TCRdb reprocessed the reads via MiXCR and lists one record per CDR3 protein. The sample lists fewer than 300,000 distinct CDR3 sequences, roughly a quarter occurring once. The study, taken as a whole, reports: What dominated the ex vivo response were HLA-C-restricted CMV-specific TCR beta clonotypes. CMV carriers with the relevant HLA were identified by cumulative public TCR beta family frequency.

The receptor comes from a human donor in good health (CMV status not recorded). Some clones in this sample may be carry-over from other donors' samples. J is TRBJ2-4 and V is TRBV11-2; the match to TRBD1 covers 8 bases. Input material: PBMCs. CDR3 sequence: CASSSPRTGRNIQYF. CDR3 coding DNA: TGTGCCAGCAGCTCCCCCCGGACAGGGAGGAACATTCAGTACTTC.